This entry lists 16 T cell receptor beta chains sequenced from one sample in a study of T cells after yellow fever vaccination (dated by TCRdb to between 2018 and 2021). The library was generated by 5' RACE. Sequencing used an Illumina NovaSeq 6000. In-frame beta chains were kept once TCRdb had trimmed the public reads at Q25 with fastp and called clones with MiXCR. Rows merge per CDR3 protein into single entries with the most common DNA and genes. This sample gives about 340,000 distinct CDR3 sequences in total; approximately 12% of them show up just once. Jointly, the top ten make up 2.5% to 3.5% of the sample. This specimen's treatment or condition label, per the study, means: live attenuated yellow fever vaccine strain. Material: CD4+ T cells sorted from PBMCs, obtained 15 days after the yellow fever booster vaccination. These receptors were collected from a man aged 18 to 30 who received the YFV17D yellow fever vaccine.

The V call is TRBV5-1, the J call TRBJ2-3, with TRBD1 identical over 8 bases. Trimming at V came to 4 bases and at J to 5 bases, leaving 6 bases not matched to a gene. CDR1 SGHRS and CDR2 YFSETQ come from the germline V gene. This CDR3 spans 14 amino acids. The DNA of the CDR3 is TGCGCCAGCAGCCGGGGACAGGTGGAAGATACGCAGTATTTT. This translates into CASSRGQVEDTQYF.

The chain uses TRBV29-1 and TRBJ2-5, with 7 bases fitting TRBD2. This CDR3 spans 15 amino acids. V lost 5 bases, J lost 1 base, and 10 bases stayed unmatched. Germline assignment: CDR1 SQVTM and CDR2 ANQGSEA. CDR3 loop: CSVQSAGTTQETQYF. The CDR3 nucleotides are TGCAGCGTTCAATCTGCTGGGACTACCCAAGAGACCCAGTACTTC.

V is TRBV9 and J is TRBJ1-1; maybe TRBD1 (6 bases). CDR3 length: 19 residues. The V and J ends lost 3 bases and 1 base respectively, with 25 bases between them. The germline V gene has CDR1 SGDLS and CDR2 YYNGEE. This CDR3 reads CASSGTGQITFVTNTEAFF. The CDR3 DNA follows: TGTGCCAGCAGCGGGACCGGACAGATTACTTTTGTTACGAACACTGAAGCTTTCTTT.

This clonotype was observed a few times. The rearrangement joins TRBV12-3 or TRBV12-4 to TRBJ2-5, with 14 nucleotides matching TRBD2. This CDR3 is built from 15 residues. V shed 6 bases and J 1 base; nucleotides not matched to a gene: 1. CDR3 DNA: TGTGCCAGCAGGGGACTAGCGGGGGCCCAAGAGACCCAGTACTTC. This gives the protein CASRGLAGAQETQYF.

The chain's CDR3 is CASGGGAGYNEQFF. Here the CDR3 DNA reads TGCGCCAGCGGCGGGGGGGCAGGCTACAATGAGCAGTTCTTC. The genes are TRBV5-1 and TRBJ2-1; 9 bases are shared with TRBD2. Germline V gives CDR1 SGHRS, CDR2 YFSETQ. This CDR3 spans 14 amino acids. V lost 7 bases, J lost 3 bases, and 5 bases stayed unmatched.

A few counts support this clonotype. The V call is TRBV5-5, the J call TRBJ1-1, with a weak D call TRBD1 (6 bases). The germline V gene encodes CDR1 SGHKS and CDR2 YYEKEE (reference sequence). V gave up 4 bases and J gave up 4 bases, with 17 bases separating them. The CDR3 runs to 15 residues. CDR3 amino acids: CASSGVQGLGTEAFF. DNA of the CDR3: TGTGCCAGCAGCGGAGTACAGGGCCTTGGCACTGAAGCTTTCTTT.

The sample holds a few counts of this clonotype. J is TRBJ2-3 and V is TRBV2, with a weak D call TRBD1 (6 bases). The CDR3 contains 13 residues. The germline V gene encodes CDR1 SNHLY and CDR2 FYNNEI. Trimming cost V 6 bases and J 4 bases, with 11 bases left between them. CDR3 DNA sequence: TGTGCCAGCAGGGGTACAGGGCCAGATACGCAGTATTTT. This gives the protein CASRGTGPDTQYF. Full variable domain (remainder filled in from reference TRBV2 and TRBJ2-3): EPEVTQTPSHQVTQMGQEVILRCVPISNHLYFYWYRQILGQKVEFLVSFYNNEISEKSEIFDDQFSVERPDGSNFTLKIRSTKLEDSAMYFCASRGTGPDTQYFGPGTRLTVL.

This clonotype was observed a few times. The gene calls are TRBV5-1 and TRBJ2-3; the D gene is possibly TRBD2 (6 bases). Per the germline V gene, CDR1 is SGHRS and CDR2 is YFSETQ. Trimming left V 3 bases short and J 4 bases short, with 12 bases between. The CDR3 consists of 14 residues. CDR3 DNA: TGCGCCAGCAGCTGGTCGGGGGTGGCAGATACGCAGTATTTT. As protein: CASSWSGVADTQYF. Full variable domain (remainder filled in from reference TRBV5-1 and TRBJ2-3): KAGVTQTPRYLIKTRGQQVTLSCSPISGHRSVSWYQQTPGQGLQFLFEYFSETQRNKGNFPGRFSGRQFSNSRSEMNVSTLELGDSALYLCASSWSGVADTQYFGPGTRLTVL.

This clonotype turned up a few times. This chain joins TRBV7-3 and TRBJ2-3; D remains ambiguous. The CDR3 contains 15 residues. V was shortened by 5 bases and J by 0 bases, with 12 bases between the two germline ends. CDR1 is SGHTA, CDR2 FQGTGA, per germline. CDR3 DNA sequence: TGTGCCAGCAGCCTATCGGGCAGGAGCACAGATACGCAGTATTTT. Residues: CASSLSGRSTDTQYF.

The chain is built from TRBV5-1 and TRBJ2-2; 12 nucleotides align to TRBD2. The CDR3 extends over 19 amino acids. Trimming cost V 0 bases and J 1 base; bases outside gene matches: 7. CDR1 is SGHRS and CDR2 is YFSETQ in the germline V gene. Here the CDR3 DNA reads TGCGCCAGCAGCTTGGCACTAGCGGGGGGCCTCCTGAACACCGGGGAGCTGTTTTTT. Translating it yields CASSLALAGGLLNTGELFF.

The chain couples TRBV3-1 to TRBJ2-1; D remains unclear. The CDR3 extends over 13 amino acids. Trimming took 1 base from V and 8 from J, leaving 9 bases between them. Germline CDR1 reads LGHDT; CDR2 reads YNNKEL (reference sequence). As DNA, the CDR3 is TGTGCCAGCAGCCAAGGGAACGGATATGAGCAGTTCTTC. As protein: CASSQGNGYEQFF.

The chain is built from TRBV5-4 and TRBJ1-6; D is ambiguous. The CDR3 extends over 18 amino acids. The ends were cut back, 1 base at V and 1 base at J, with 15 bases in the middle. Germline loops: CDR1 SGHNT, CDR2 YYREEE (reference sequence). In DNA form, the CDR3 reads TGTGCCAGCAGCTTGAGTGGGGATGCGAGGTCCTATAATTCACCCCTCCACTTT. This encodes CASSLSGDARSYNSPLHF.

The V and J genes are TRBV25-1 and TRBJ2-2; perhaps TRBD1 as D (5 bases). The germline V and J ends were trimmed by 4 bases and 4 bases, with 16 bases remaining between them. Germline V gives CDR1 MGHDK, CDR2 SYGVNS. The CDR3 is 16 amino acids. CDR3 sequence (DNA): TGTGCCAGCAGTGCCCCCCTTGGTAGGGGCACCGGGGAGCTGTTTTTT. This sequence encodes CASSAPLGRGTGELFF.

This clonotype occurred many times. J is TRBJ1-1 and V is TRBV27; D gene unclear. Per germline, CDR1 MNHEY and CDR2 SMNVEV (reference sequence). V gave up 5 bases and J gave up 0 bases, with 10 bases separating them. The CDR3 length is 14 residues. The CDR3 protein is CASSPVLLNTEAFF. In DNA, the CDR3 is TGTGCCAGCAGTCCAGTCCTCCTGAACACTGAAGCTTTCTTT.

There are a few counts of this clonotype. The chain employs TRBV20-1 and TRBJ1-2; TRBD1 agrees at 7 bases. Germline V gene data show CDR1 as DFQATT and CDR2 as SNEGSKA (reference sequence). This CDR3 is built from 14 residues. J was trimmed by 8 bases and V by 6 bases; bases with no gene match: 15. The CDR3 DNA sequence: TGCAGTGCCACAACCCCCGGACAGGCGGCGGGCTACACCTTC. Residues: CSATTPGQAAGYTF.

The sample holds a few counts of this clonotype. V usage is TRBV5-1 and J usage is TRBJ2-7; 7 positions match TRBD1. V trimming: 1 base; J trimming: 5 bases; junction bases outside the gene matches: 3. The CDR3 loop spans 13 amino acids. Germline-derived CDR1 and CDR2 are SGHRS and YFSETQ. CDR3 in DNA: TGCGCCAGCAGCTTGACAGGGGTAGACGAGCAGTACGTC. Translating gives CASSLTGVDEQYV.